This T cell receptor (beta chain) was documented in a study of blood T cells in healthy people across ages. Study at large: With template switching, about one barcoded beta molecule was captured per two T cells.

Whole-study findings and limits: It was held that the diversity estimates obtained from one million T cells were underestimates. Unsorted PBMC material precluded a definitive naive versus antigen-experienced comparison.

Ranging in age from roughly 6 to 90, the donors were healthy Caucasian individuals from Russia. In the case of this clonotype: Its cognate antigen is unknown.

The second PCR ran roughly 7 to 12 cycles with a sample-barcoded 5' primer and J-beta primers. TCRdb itself ran the 5' RACE reads through MiXCR, one entry per CDR3 protein. The top ten clones hold 6.5% to 8% of a sample with about 1.4 million distinct CDR3 sequences, roughly 60% of them seen once. CDR3 length equals 15 residues. V shed 3 bases, J shed 2 bases, and the junction held 3 bases outside the gene matches. Germline CDR1 reads MNHEY; CDR2 reads SMNVEV (reference sequence). The V gene is TRBV27, the J gene TRBJ2-3; 9 bases are a match to TRBD2. This receptor was taken from a man younger than 30 in good health. Sequences were obtained from blood. DNA of the CDR3: TGTGCCAGCAGTTTCCTAGCGGGAATCACAGATACGCAGTATTTT. It codes for CASSFLAGITDTQYF.